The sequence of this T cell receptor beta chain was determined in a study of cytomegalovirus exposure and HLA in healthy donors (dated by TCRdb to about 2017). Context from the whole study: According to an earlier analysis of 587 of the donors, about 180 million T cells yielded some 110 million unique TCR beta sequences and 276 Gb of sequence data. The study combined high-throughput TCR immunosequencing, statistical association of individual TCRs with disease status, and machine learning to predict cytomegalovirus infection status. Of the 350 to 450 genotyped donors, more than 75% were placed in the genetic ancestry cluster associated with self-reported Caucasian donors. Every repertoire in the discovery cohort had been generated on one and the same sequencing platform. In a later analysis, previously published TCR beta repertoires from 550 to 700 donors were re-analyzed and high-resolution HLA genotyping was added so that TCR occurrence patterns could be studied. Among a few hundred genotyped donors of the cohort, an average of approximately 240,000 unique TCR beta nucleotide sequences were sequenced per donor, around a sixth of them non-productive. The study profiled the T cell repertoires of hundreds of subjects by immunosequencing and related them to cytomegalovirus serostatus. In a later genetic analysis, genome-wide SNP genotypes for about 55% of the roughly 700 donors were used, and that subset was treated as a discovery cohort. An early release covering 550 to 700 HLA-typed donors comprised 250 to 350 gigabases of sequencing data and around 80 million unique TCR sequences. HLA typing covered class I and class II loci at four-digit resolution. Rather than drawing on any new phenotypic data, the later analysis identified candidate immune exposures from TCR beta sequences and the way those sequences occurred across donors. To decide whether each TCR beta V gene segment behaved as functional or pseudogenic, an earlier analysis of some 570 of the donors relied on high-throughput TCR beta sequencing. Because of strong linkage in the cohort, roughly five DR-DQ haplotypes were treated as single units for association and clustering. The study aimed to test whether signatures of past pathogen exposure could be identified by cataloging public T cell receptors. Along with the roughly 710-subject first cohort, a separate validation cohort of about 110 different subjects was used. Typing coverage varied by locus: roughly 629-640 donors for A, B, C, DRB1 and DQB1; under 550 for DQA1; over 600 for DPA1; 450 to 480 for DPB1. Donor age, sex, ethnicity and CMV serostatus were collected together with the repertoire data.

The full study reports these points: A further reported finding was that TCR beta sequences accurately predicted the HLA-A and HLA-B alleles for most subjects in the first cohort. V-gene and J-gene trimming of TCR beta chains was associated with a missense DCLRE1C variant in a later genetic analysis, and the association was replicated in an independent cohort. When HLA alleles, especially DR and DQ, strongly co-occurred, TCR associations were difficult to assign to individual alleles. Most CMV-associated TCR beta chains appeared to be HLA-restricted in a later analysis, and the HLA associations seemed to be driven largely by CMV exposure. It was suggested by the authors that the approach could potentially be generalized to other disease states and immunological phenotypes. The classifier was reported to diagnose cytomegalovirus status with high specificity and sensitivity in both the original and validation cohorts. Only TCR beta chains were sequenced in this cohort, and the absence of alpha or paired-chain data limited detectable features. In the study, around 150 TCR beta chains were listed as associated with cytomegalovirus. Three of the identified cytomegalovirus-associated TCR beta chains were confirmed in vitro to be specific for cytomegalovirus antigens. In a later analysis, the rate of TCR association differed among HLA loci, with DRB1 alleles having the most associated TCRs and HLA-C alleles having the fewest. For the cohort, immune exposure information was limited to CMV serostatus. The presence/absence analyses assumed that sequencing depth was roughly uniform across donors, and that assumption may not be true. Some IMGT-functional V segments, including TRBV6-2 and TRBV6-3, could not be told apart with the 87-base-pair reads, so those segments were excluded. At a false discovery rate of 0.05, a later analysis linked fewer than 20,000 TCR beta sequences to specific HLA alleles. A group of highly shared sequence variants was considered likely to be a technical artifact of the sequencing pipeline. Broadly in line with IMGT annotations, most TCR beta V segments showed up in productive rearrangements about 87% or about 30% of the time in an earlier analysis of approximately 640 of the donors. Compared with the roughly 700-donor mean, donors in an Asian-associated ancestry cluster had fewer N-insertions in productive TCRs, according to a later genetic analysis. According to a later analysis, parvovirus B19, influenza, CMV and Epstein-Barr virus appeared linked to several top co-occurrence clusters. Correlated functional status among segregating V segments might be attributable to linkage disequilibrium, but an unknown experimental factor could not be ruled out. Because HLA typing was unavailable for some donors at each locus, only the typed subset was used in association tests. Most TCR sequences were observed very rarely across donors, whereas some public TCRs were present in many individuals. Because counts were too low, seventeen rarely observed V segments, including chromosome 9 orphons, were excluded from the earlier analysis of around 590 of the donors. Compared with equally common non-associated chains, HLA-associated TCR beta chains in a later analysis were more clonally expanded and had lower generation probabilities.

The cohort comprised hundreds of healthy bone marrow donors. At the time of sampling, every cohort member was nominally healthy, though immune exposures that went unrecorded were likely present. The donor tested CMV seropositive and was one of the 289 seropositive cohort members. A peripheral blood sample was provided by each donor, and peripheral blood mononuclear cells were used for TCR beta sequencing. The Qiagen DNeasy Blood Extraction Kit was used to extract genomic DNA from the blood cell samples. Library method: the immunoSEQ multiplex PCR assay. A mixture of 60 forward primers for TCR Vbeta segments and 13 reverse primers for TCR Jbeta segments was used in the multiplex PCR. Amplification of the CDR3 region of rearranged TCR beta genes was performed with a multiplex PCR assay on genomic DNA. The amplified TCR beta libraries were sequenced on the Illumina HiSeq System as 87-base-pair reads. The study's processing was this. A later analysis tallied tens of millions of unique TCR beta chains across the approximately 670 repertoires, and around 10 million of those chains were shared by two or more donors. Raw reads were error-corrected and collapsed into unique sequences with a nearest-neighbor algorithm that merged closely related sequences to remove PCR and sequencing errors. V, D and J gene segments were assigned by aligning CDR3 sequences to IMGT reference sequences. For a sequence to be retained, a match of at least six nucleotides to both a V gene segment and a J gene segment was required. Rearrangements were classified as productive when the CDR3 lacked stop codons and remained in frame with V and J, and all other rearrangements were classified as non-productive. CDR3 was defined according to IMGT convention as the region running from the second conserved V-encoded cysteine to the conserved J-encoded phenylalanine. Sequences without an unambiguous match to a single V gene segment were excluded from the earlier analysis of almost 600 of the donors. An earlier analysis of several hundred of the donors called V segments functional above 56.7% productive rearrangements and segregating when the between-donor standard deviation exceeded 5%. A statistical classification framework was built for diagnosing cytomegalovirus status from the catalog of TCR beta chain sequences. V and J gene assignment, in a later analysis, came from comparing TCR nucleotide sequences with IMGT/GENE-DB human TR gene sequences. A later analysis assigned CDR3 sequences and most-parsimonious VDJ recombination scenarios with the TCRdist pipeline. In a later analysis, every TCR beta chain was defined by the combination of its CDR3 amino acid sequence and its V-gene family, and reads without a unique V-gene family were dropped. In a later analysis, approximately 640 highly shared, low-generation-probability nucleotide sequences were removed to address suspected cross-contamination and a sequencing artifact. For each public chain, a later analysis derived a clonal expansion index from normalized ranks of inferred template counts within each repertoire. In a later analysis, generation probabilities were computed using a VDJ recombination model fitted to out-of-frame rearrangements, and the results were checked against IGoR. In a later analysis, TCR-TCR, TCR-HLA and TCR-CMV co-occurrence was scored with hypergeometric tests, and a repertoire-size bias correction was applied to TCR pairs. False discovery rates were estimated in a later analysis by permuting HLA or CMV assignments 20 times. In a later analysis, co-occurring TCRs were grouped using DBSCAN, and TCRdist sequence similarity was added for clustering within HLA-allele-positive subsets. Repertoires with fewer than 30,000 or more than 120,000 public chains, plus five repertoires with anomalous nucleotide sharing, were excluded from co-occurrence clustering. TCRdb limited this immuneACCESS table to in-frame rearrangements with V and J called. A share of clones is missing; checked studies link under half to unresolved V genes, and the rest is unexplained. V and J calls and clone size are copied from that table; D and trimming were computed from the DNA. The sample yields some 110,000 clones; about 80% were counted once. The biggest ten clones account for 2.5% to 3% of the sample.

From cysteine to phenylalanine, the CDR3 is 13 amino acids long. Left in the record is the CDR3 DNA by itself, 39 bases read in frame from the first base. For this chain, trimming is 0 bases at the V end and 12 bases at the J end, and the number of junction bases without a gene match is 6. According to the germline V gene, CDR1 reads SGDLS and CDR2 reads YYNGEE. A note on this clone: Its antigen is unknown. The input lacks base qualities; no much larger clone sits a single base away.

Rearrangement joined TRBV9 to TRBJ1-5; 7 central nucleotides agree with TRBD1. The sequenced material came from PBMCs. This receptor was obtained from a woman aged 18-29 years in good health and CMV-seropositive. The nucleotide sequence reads TGTGCCAGCAGCGTAGACCGGGACAGCGGCCAGCATTTT. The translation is CASSVDRDSGQHF.